Detailed here is one TCR beta chain. Antigen: not known. Researchers took blood at baseline, on cycle 4 day 1, and on cycle 7 day 1. This specimen belongs to a study of OX40 agonist ivuxolimab in advanced cancers. Study information: At approximately 83% male, the cohort had a mean age of 60 years, ranging from roughly 23 to 80. Whole-study results and caveats: At 0.1 to 3.0 mg/kg and by week 6, CD4+ and CD8+ T cells in the blood had expanded clonally.

The length of the CDR3 is 15 residues. V gave up 3 bases and J gave up 0 bases; unmatched junction bases: 2. From germline, CDR1 is SGHRS and CDR2 YFSETQ. The repertoire was sequenced with immunoSEQ multiplex PCR; TCRdb's copy has only in-frame clones and lacks some. The top ten clones hold less than 3% of a sample with about 70,000 clones, 88% of them seen once. Sequences were derived from CD4+ or CD8+ T cells sorted from blood, sampled in a trial of the OX40 agonist ivuxolimab. The V and J genes are TRBV5-1 and TRBJ2-7; 11 bases match TRBD2. The clonotype comes from an adult with an advanced solid tumor such as melanoma, head and neck, liver or kidney cancer. CDR3 loop: CASSSLAGGSYEQYF. In nucleotides, the CDR3 is TGCGCCAGCAGCTCCCTAGCGGGGGGCTCCTACGAGCAGTACTTC.